Below are 30 T cell receptor beta chains sequenced from a single sample in a study of cytomegalovirus exposure and HLA in healthy donors. This table comes from immunoSEQ multiplex PCR, and its TCRdb copy is limited to in-frame clones, with some not included. The repertoire includes 130,000 to 150,000 clones, around nine tenths of them detected once, and 3% to 3.5% sits in the top ten. Sequenced sample: PBMCs. The receptors here all came from a woman under 30 in good health and CMV-seropositive.

This sequence joins TRBV29-1 and TRBJ2-7; 7 nucleotides match TRBD1. CDR1 and CDR2 (germline): SQVTM, ANQGSEA. The CDR3 is 13 residues long. J gave up 5 bases and V 5 bases, and 9 bases lay outside the gene matches. CDR3 DNA: TGCAGCGTTACACGGACAGGATTGGACGAGCAGTACTTC. Its translation is CSVTRTGLDEQYF.

This clone was seen a single time. The chain links TRBV15 to TRBJ1-1; 9 bases align to TRBD1. Germline trimming cut 3 bases from V and 5 bases from J; bases unmatched to any gene: 10. CDR3 size: 16 residues. Germline V CDR1 and CDR2: LNHNV, YYDKDF (reference sequence). The CDR3 region has the DNA TGTGCCACCAGCAGCGCGCCACAGGGGGCGCGGACTGAAGCTTTCTTT. This gives the protein CATSSAPQGARTEAFF.

The chain carries TRBV28 and TRBJ2-7; maybe TRBD2 (6 bases). The germline gives CDR1 MDHEN, CDR2 SYDVKM. V was trimmed by 4 bases and J by 3 bases, leaving 13 bases between them. CDR3 size: 14 residues. CDR3 sequence: CASSYRQGGYEQYF. The CDR3 nucleotides are TGTGCCAGCAGTTATCGGCAGGGAGGCTACGAGCAGTACTTC.

This chain uses TRBV7-3 with TRBJ2-1, with D uncertain. The V and J ends lost 5 bases and 0 bases respectively, with 17 bases between them. Germline lookup yields CDR1 SGHTA and CDR2 FQGTGA. This CDR3 contains 17 residues. Written as DNA, the CDR3 is TGTGCCAGCAGCCCGCATCCGAGGATTGACTCCTACAATGAGCAGTTCTTC. Amino acid sequence: CASSPHPRIDSYNEQFF.

The chain links TRBV15 to TRBJ2-1, with D possibly being TRBD2 (6 bases). CDR1 and CDR2 from the germline V gene are LNHNV and YYDKDF (reference sequence). CDR3 length: 15 residues. Trimming pared 0 bases from V and 8 bases from J, leaving 14 bases between. CDR3 region: CATSRDGGVVDEQFF. The CDR3 coding sequence is TGTGCCACCAGCAGAGACGGGGGAGTAGTTGATGAGCAGTTCTTC. The variable domain in full, with the rest retrieved from reference TRBV15 and TRBJ2-1, is DAMVIQNPRYQVTQFGKPVTLSCSQTLNHNVMYWYQQKSSQAPKLLFHYYDKDFNNEADTPDNFQSRRPNTSFCFLDIRSPGLGDTAMYLCATSRDGGVVDEQFFGPGTRLTVL.

This clone has just a few counts. CDR3 loop: CSVENSRNTEAFF. DNA for the CDR3: TGCAGCGTTGAGAACAGCAGGAACACTGAAGCTTTCTTT. The V gene is TRBV29-1, the J gene TRBJ1-1; D gene ambiguous. From germline, CDR1 is SQVTM and CDR2 ANQGSEA. The V gene lost 3 bases and the J gene lost 1 base, with 9 bases spanning the gap. The CDR3 is 13 residues long. Full variable domain (remainder filled in from reference TRBV29-1 and TRBJ1-1): SAVISQKPSRDICQRGTSLTIQCQVDSQVTMMFWYRQQPGQSLTLIATANQGSEATYESGFVIDKFPISRPNLTFSTLTVSNMSPEDSSIYLCSVENSRNTEAFFGQGTRLTVV.

This clone has a single count. V usage is TRBV30 and J usage is TRBJ2-1, with 7 bases lining up with TRBD2. Trimming at V came to 0 bases and at J to 2 bases, leaving 4 bases not matched to a gene. The CDR3 runs to 15 residues. Germline V gives CDR1 GTSNPN, CDR2 SVGIG (reference sequence). For the CDR3, the DNA is TGTGCCTGGAGTGTAAGGGAGGGGCCCTACAATGAGCAGTTCTTC. The encoded protein is CAWSVREGPYNEQFF.

The rearrangement uses TRBV6-1 and TRBJ2-7, with TRBD2 as a possible D gene (6 bases). The germline V gene encodes CDR1 MNHNS and CDR2 SASEGT. The CDR3 is 13 amino acids. Trimming removed 9 bases at V and 0 bases at J, with 12 bases between. The CDR3 nucleotides are TGTGCCAGTGTCCGGGACTCCTCCTACGAGCAGTACTTC. This translates into CASVRDSSYEQYF.

The V call is TRBV19, the J call TRBJ2-5, with 8 bases matching TRBD2. The CDR3 is 16 amino acids. Germline V gene sequence: CDR1 LNHDA, CDR2 SQIVND (reference sequence). V lost 1 base and J lost 2; bases outside the gene matches: 6. The CDR3 here is CASSIGGTSGQETQYF. CDR3 in DNA: TGTGCCAGTAGTATAGGCGGGACTAGTGGTCAAGAGACCCAGTACTTC.

J is TRBJ2-7 and V is TRBV10-3; 8 bases map to TRBD1. Per the germline V gene, CDR1 is ENHRY and CDR2 is SYGVKD. V shed 4 bases, J shed 3 bases, and the junction held 2 bases outside the gene matches. This CDR3 spans 13 amino acids. CDR3 nucleotides: TGTGCCATCAGTGTAGGACAGGGCTACGAGCAGTACTTC. Translation gives CAISVGQGYEQYF.

The V call is TRBV11-2, the J call TRBJ2-3; D unclear. V gave up 5 bases and J gave up 2 bases, with 5 bases separating them. This CDR3 has 12 residues. The V gene's germline CDR1 is SGHAT and CDR2 FQNNGV. This chain's CDR3 is CASSRNTDTQYF. DNA for the CDR3: TGTGCCAGCAGCCGTAACACAGATACGCAGTATTTT.

The J gene is TRBJ2-7, the V gene TRBV7-8; 9 bases fit TRBD1. The CDR3 consists of 16 residues. The germline V gene encodes CDR1 SGHVS and CDR2 FQNEAQ. The V gene end was trimmed by 4 bases and the J gene end by 2 bases; junction bases not matched to a gene: 9. This CDR3 reads CASSSQAGTGTYEQYF. The CDR3, as DNA: TGTGCCAGCAGCTCTCAAGCCGGGACAGGGACCTACGAGCAGTACTTC.

Remarks on this clone: Other nucleotide sequences in the sample specify the same CDR3. The chain combines TRBV6-1 with TRBJ2-7, with 9 bases lining up with TRBD1. V lost 6 bases, J lost 0 bases, and 3 bases stayed unmatched. CDR3 length: 14 residues. The V gene's germline CDR1 is MNHNS and CDR2 SASEGT. The CDR3 is CASSVGQGSYEQYF. CDR3 sequence (DNA): TGTGCCAGCAGCGTGGGACAGGGCTCCTACGAGCAGTACTTC.

The J gene is TRBJ2-2, the V gene TRBV7-3; D call uncertain. Trimming removed 0 bases at V and 7 bases at J, with 6 bases between. The germline gives CDR1 SGHTA, CDR2 FQGTGA. CDR3 size: 13 residues. The CDR3 spells CASSLTLLGELFF. CDR3 bases: TGTGCCAGCAGCTTAACCCTCCTCGGGGAGCTGTTTTTT.

This chain connects TRBV28 to TRBJ1-5; 8 bases are shared with TRBD1. Germline values: CDR1 MDHEN, CDR2 SYDVKM. V lost 5 bases, J lost 2 bases, and 11 bases stayed unmatched. The CDR3 totals 17 residues. The CDR3 spells CASSRTGWGHGNQPQHF. The DNA of the CDR3 is TGTGCCAGCAGTAGGACAGGGTGGGGTCATGGCAATCAGCCCCAGCATTTT.

The chain has TRBV2 and TRBJ2-3, with a weak D call TRBD1 (5 bases). The germline V and J ends were trimmed by 3 bases and 5 bases, with 12 bases remaining between them. The CDR3 length is 14 residues. CDR1 and CDR2 (germline): SNHLY, FYNNEI. Here the CDR3 DNA reads TGTGCCAGCAGTGAGCAGGGTTCGGGAGATACGCAGTATTTT. Translating it yields CASSEQGSGDTQYF.

J is TRBJ1-5 and V is TRBV30; maybe TRBD1 (5 bases). This CDR3 is 14 amino acids long. Germline-derived CDR1 and CDR2 are GTSNPN and SVGIG (reference sequence). The V end lost 5 bases, the J end lost 6 bases, and 17 bases lay between the germline ends. Here the CDR3 DNA reads TGTGCCTGGTGTGGTGGGGGGTGGGGTCAGCCCCAGCATTTT. As protein: CAWCGGGWGQPQHF. The full variable domain, in which reference TRBV30 and TRBJ1-5 provide the parts outside the CDR3, is SQTIHQWPATLVQPVGSPLSLECTVEGTSNPNLYWYRQAAGRGLQLLFYSVGIGQISSEVPQNLSASRPQDRQFILSSKKLLLSDSGFYLCAWCGGGWGQPQHFGDGTRLSIL.

The V call is TRBV6-5, the J call TRBJ1-5, with no clear D. This CDR3 spans 13 amino acids. Germline CDR1 is MNHEY and CDR2 is SVGAGI. Trimming shortened V by 6 bases and J by 1 base, and 7 bases separated the two germline ends. This CDR3 reads CASRAQSNQPQHF. CDR3 DNA sequence: TGTGCCAGCAGGGCACAAAGCAATCAGCCCCAGCATTTT.

The rearrangement links TRBV30 to TRBJ2-1; TRBD2 matches 7 bases. This CDR3 region has 16 residues. The junction had 7 bases not matched to a gene; V was cut back by 2 bases and J by 0 bases. Germline CDR1 and CDR2: GTSNPN and SVGIG (reference sequence). The CDR3 loop is CAWSPGLVSSYNEQFF. The CDR3 DNA reads TGTGCCTGGAGTCCTGGACTAGTGAGCTCCTACAATGAGCAGTTCTTC.

The V gene is TRBV28, the J gene TRBJ2-1, with 9 bases lining up with TRBD2. Germline V gives CDR1 MDHEN, CDR2 SYDVKM. The CDR3 consists of 15 residues. The V and J ends lost 5 bases and 2 bases, in that order; junction bases with no gene match: 4. CDR3 amino acids: CASSPSGKTYNEQFF. The CDR3 DNA reads as TGTGCCAGCAGTCCTAGCGGGAAGACCTACAATGAGCAGTTCTTC. The full variable domain, completed using reference TRBV28 and TRBJ2-1, is DVKVTQSSRYLVKRTGEKVFLECVQDMDHENMFWYRQDPGLGLRLIYFSYDVKMKEKGDIPEGYSVSREKKERFSLILESASTNQTSMYLCASSPSGKTYNEQFFGPGTRLTVL.

This clone appeared a single time. This rearrangement joins TRBV30 to TRBJ1-3; possible D gene TRBD1, 6 bases. The V gene lost 3 bases and the J gene lost 4 bases, with 19 bases spanning the gap. CDR1 and CDR2 (germline): GTSNPN, SVGIG (reference sequence). This CDR3 is built from 16 residues. CDR3 amino acids: CAWSSPGGASGNTIYF. Here the CDR3 DNA reads TGTGCCTGGAGCTCACCTGGGGGCGCTTCGGGAAACACCATATATTTT.

The chain carries TRBV6-1 and TRBJ2-7, with D maybe TRBD1 (6 bases). Germline CDR1 is MNHNS and CDR2 is SASEGT. This CDR3 contains 14 residues. Trimming stripped 2 bases from V and 3 bases from J, with 11 bases between. The CDR3 nucleotides are TGTGCCAGCAGTGAAAAGGGGGATTTCTACGAGCAGTACTTC. This gives the protein CASSEKGDFYEQYF.

This chain uses TRBV25-1 with TRBJ2-2; the D gene is possibly TRBD1 (6 bases). V lost 6 bases and J lost 5, with 7 bases in between. The germline CDR1 and CDR2 sequences are MGHDK and SYGVNS. CDR3 length: 12 amino acids. In DNA form, the CDR3 reads TGTGCCAGCAGGCAGGGGACCGGGGAGCTGTTTTTT. It translates to CASRQGTGELFF.

The chain combines TRBV5-1 with TRBJ2-1, with D uncertain. This CDR3 is built from 15 residues. With 5 bases removed from V and 0 bases from J, the gap between germline ends came to 12 bases. Germline V gene lookup returns CDR1 SGHRS and CDR2 YFSETQ. The CDR3 loop is CASSLAANSYNEQFF. CDR3 DNA sequence: TGCGCCAGCAGTCTCGCCGCGAACTCCTACAATGAGCAGTTCTTC. The full variable domain, rest sourced from reference TRBV5-1 and TRBJ2-1, is KAGVTQTPRYLIKTRGQQVTLSCSPISGHRSVSWYQQTPGQGLQFLFEYFSETQRNKGNFPGRFSGRQFSNSRSEMNVSTLELGDSALYLCASSLAANSYNEQFFGPGTRLTVL.

This clone was picked up one time. The chain recombines TRBV4-1 with TRBJ2-7; a weak D match, TRBD2 (6 bases). Germline V lookup: CDR1 MGHRA, CDR2 YSYEKL. The V end was cut by 0 bases, the J end by 6 bases, with 12 bases between. The CDR3 loop spans 14 amino acids. CDR3 amino acids: CASSQDLRGGEQYF. The DNA for the CDR3 is TGCGCCAGCAGCCAAGATTTAAGGGGAGGCGAGCAGTACTTC.

The chain combines TRBV5-1 with TRBJ2-7; 14 nucleotides match TRBD2. V lost 4 bases, J lost 3 bases, and 6 bases stayed unmatched. The CDR3 spans 16 residues. Per the germline V gene, CDR1 is SGHRS and CDR2 is YFSETQ. The CDR3 loop is CASSAGTSGRIYEQYF. The CDR3 DNA reads as TGCGCCAGCAGCGCCGGGACTAGCGGGAGAATCTACGAGCAGTACTTC.

This rearrangement joins TRBV7-9 to TRBJ2-6; D is ambiguous. Germline V gives CDR1 SEHNR, CDR2 FQNEAQ (reference sequence). The CDR3 runs to 13 residues. The chain's CDR3 is CALGSSGANVLTF. In DNA, the CDR3 is TGTGCTCTCGGTAGTTCTGGGGCCAACGTCCTGACTTTC. Combining the CDR3 with reference TRBV7-9 and TRBJ2-6 gives the whole variable domain DTGVSQNPRHKITKRGQNVTFRCDPISEHNRLYWYRQTLGQGPEFLTYFQNEAQLEKSRLLSDRFSAERPKGSFSTLEIQRTEQGDSAMYLCALGSSGANVLTFGAGSRLTVL.

The chain uses TRBV19 and TRBJ2-1; TRBD2 is a possible D gene (6 bases). Germline CDR1 LNHDA, CDR2 SQIVND (reference sequence). Trimming took off 4 bases at V and 9 bases at J, with 16 bases between the two ends. The CDR3 length is 14 residues. The CDR3 region is CASSNAVSGVEQFF. CDR3 DNA sequence: TGTGCCAGTAGTAATGCTGTATCGGGGGTTGAGCAGTTCTTC.

The V and J genes are TRBV12-5 and TRBJ2-6, with 7 bases that match TRBD1. Looked up from germline, CDR1 is LGHNT and CDR2 is FRNRAP. V was pared by 1 base and J by 4 bases, with 4 bases of the junction left unmatched. The CDR3 is made up of 16 amino acids. The CDR3 loop is CASGLATGIGANVLTF. CDR3 nucleotide sequence: TGTGCTAGTGGTTTGGCGACAGGGATAGGGGCCAACGTCCTGACTTTC.

This sequence joins TRBV5-1 and TRBJ2-5, with D uncertain. Germline loops: CDR1 SGHRS, CDR2 YFSETQ. The CDR3 is 12 amino acids. V was trimmed by 3 bases and J by 5 bases, leaving 8 bases between them. The CDR3 nucleotides are TGCGCCAGCAGCTCTTATATGGAGACCCAGTACTTC. It codes for CASSSYMETQYF.